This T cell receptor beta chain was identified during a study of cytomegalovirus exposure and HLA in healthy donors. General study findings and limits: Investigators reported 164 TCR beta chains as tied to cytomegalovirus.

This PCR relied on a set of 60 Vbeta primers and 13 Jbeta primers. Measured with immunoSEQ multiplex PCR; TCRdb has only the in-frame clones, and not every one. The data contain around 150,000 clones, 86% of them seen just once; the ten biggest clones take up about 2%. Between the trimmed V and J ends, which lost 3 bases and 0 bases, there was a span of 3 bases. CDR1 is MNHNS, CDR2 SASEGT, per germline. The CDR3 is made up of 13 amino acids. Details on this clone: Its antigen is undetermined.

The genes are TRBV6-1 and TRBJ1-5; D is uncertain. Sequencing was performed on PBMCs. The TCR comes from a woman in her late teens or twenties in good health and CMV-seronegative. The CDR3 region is CASSDNSNQPQHF. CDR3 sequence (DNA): TGTGCCAGCAGTGACAATAGCAATCAGCCCCAGCATTTT.